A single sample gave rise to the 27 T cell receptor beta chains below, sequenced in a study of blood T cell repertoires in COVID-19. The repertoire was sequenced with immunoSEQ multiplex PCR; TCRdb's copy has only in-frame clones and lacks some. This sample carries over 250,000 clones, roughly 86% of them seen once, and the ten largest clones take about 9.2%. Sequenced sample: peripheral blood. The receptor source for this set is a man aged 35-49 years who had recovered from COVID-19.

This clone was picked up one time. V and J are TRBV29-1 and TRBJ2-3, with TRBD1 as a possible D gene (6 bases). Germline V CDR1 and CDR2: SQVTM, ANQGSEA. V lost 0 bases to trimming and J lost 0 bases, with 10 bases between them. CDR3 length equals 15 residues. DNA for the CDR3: TGCAGCGTTGAAGACAGGGGAACTAGCACAGATACGCAGTATTTT. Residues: CSVEDRGTSTDTQYF.

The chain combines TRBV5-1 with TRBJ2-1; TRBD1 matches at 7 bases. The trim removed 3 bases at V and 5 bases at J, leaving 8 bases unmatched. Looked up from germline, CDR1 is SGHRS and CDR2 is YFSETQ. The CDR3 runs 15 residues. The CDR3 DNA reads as TGCGCCAGCAGCTCTCCCCTGGGACAGAACAATGAGCAGTTCTTC. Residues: CASSSPLGQNNEQFF.

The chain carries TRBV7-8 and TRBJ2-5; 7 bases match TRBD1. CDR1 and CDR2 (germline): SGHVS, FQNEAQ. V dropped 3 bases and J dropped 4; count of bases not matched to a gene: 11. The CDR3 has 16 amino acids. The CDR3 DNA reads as TGTGCCAGCAGCTTTTACTCCGGGACAGACGGAGAGACCCAGTACTTC. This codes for CASSFYSGTDGETQYF. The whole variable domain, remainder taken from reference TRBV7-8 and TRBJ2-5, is GAGVSQSPRYKVAKRGQDVALRCDPISGHVSLFWYQQALGQGPEFLTYFQNEAQLDKSGLPSDRFFAERPEGSVSTLKIQRTQQEDSAVYLCASSFYSGTDGETQYFGPGTRLLVL.

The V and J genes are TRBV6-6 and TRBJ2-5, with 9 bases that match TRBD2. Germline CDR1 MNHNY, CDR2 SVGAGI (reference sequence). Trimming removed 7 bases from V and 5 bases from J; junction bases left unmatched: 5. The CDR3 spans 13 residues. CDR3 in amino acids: CASKTSGEETQYF. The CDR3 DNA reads TGTGCCAGCAAGACTAGCGGTGAGGAGACCCAGTACTTC.

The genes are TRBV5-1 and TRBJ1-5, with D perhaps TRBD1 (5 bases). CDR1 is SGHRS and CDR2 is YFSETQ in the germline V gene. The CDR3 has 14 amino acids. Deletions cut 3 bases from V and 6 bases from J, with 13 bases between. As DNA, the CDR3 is TGCGCCAGCAGCTCGTCCGGGGGTCTTCAGCCCCAGCATTTT. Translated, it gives CASSSSGGLQPQHF.

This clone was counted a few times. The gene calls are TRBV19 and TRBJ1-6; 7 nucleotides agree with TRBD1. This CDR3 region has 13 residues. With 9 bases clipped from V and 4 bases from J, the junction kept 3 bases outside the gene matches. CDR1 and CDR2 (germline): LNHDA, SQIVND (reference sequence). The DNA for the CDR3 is TGTGCCAGCAGGGACAGATATAATTCACCCCTCCACTTT. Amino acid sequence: CASRDRYNSPLHF.

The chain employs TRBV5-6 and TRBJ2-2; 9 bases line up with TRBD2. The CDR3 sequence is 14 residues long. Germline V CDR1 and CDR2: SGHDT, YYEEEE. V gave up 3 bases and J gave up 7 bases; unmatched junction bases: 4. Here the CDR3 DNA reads TGTGCCAGCAGCTCCACTAGCGGGTTCGGGGAGCTGTTTTTT. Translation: CASSSTSGFGELFF.

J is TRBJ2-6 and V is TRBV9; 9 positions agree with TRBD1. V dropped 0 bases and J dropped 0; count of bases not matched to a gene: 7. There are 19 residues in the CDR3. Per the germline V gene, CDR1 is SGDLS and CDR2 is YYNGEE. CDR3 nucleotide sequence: TGTGCCAGCAGCGTAGGGTACAGGGGGCCTGGCTCTGGGGCCAACGTCCTGACTTTC. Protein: CASSVGYRGPGSGANVLTF.

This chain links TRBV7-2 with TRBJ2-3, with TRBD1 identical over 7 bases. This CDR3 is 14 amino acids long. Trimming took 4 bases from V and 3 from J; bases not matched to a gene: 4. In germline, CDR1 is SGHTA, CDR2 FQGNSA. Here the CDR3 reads CASSYKQGTDTQYF. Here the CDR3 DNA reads TGTGCCAGCAGCTACAAACAGGGGACAGATACGCAGTATTTT.

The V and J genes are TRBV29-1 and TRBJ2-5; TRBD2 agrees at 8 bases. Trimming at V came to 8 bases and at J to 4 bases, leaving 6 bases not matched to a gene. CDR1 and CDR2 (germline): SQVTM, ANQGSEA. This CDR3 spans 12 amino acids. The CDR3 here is CSYERGPETQYF. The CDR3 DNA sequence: TGCAGCTATGAGCGGGGGCCAGAGACCCAGTACTTC.

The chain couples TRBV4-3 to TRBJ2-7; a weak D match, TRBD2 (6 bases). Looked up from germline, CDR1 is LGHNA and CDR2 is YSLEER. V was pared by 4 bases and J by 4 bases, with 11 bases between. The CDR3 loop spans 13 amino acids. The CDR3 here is CASSPDGGYEQYF. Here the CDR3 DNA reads TGCGCCAGCAGCCCCGACGGGGGATACGAGCAGTACTTC.

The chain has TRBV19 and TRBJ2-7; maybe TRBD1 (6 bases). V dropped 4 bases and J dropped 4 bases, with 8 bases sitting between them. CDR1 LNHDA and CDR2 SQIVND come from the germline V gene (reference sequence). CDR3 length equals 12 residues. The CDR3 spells CASSKQGYEQYF. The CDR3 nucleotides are TGTGCCAGTAGTAAACAGGGATACGAGCAGTACTTC. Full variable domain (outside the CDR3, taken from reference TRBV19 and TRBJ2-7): DGGITQSPKYLFRKEGQNVTLSCEQNLNHDAMYWYRQDPGQGLRLIYYSQIVNDFQKGDIAEGYSVSREKKESFPLTVTSAQKNPTAFYLCASSKQGYEQYFGPGTRLTVT.

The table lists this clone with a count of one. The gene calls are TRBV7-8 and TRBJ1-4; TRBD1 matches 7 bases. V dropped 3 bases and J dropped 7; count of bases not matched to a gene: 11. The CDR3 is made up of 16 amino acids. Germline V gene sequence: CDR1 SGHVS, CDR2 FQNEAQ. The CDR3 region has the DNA TGTGCCAGCAGCTTGCAACCGGGACAGTGGGGTGAAAAACTGTTTTTT. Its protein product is CASSLQPGQWGEKLFF.

CDR3 DNA sequence: TGCGCCAGCAGCTTTGGGGGAGGCTACACCGGGGAGCTGTTTTTT. Amino acids: CASSFGGGYTGELFF. The J gene is TRBJ2-2, the V gene TRBV5-1; maybe TRBD2 (6 bases). Germline CDR1 reads SGHRS; CDR2 reads YFSETQ. V was shortened by 2 bases and J by 3 bases, with 11 bases between the two germline ends. The CDR3 has 15 residues.

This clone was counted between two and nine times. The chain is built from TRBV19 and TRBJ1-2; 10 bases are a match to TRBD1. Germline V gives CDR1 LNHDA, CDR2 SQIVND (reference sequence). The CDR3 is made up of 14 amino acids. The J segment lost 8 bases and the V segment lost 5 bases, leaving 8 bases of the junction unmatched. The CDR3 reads CASSPRQGAYGYTF. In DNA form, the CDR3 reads TGTGCCAGTAGTCCGAGACAGGGGGCGTACGGCTACACCTTC.

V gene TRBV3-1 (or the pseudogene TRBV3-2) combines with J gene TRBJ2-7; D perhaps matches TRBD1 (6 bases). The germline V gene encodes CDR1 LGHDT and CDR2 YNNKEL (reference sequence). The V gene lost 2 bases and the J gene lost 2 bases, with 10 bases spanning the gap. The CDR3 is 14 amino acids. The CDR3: CASSQQTGPYEQYF. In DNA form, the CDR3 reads TGTGCCAGCAGCCAACAGACAGGTCCCTACGAGCAGTACTTC.

The CDR3 spells CASSDSGGSYNEQFF. CDR3 nucleotides: TGTGCCAGCAGCGATAGCGGGGGCTCCTACAATGAGCAGTTCTTC. This sequence joins TRBV9 and TRBJ2-1; 9 bases match TRBD2. With V trimmed by 3 bases and J by 0 bases, 1 base remained unmatched. CDR1 and CDR2 from the germline V gene are SGDLS and YYNGEE. This CDR3 has 15 residues. Supplemented by reference TRBV9 and TRBJ2-1, the full variable domain reads DSGVTQTPKHLITATGQRVTLRCSPRSGDLSVYWYQQSLDQGLQFLIQYYNGEERAKGNILERFSAQQFPDLHSELNLSSLELGDSALYFCASSDSGGSYNEQFFGPGTRLTVL.

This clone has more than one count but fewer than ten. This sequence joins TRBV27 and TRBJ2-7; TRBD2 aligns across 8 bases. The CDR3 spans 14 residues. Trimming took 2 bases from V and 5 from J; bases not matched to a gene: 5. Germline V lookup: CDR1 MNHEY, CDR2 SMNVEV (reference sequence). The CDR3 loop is CASSLRSSGHEQYF. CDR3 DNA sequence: TGTGCCAGCAGTTTAAGGTCTAGCGGGCACGAGCAGTACTTC.

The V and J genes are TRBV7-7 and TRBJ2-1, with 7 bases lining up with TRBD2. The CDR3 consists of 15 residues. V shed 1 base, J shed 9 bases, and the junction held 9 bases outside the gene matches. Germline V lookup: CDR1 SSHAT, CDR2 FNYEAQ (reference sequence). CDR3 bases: TGTGCCAGCAGCTTAGGTGTGGGAGGGTCGGGTGAGCAGTTCTTC. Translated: CASSLGVGGSGEQFF.

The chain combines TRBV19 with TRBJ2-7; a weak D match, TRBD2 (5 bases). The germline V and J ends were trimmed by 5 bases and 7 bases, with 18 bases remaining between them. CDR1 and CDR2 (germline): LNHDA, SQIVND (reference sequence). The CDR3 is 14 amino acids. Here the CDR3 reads CASSVDATSGEQYF. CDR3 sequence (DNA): TGTGCCAGTAGTGTCGACGCCACTTCGGGGGAGCAGTACTTC.

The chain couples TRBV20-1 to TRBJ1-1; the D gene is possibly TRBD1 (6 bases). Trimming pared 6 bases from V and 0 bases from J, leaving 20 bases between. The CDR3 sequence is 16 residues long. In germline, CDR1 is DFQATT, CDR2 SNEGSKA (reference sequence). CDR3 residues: CSASGYKGTLNTEAFF. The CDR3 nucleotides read TGCAGTGCGAGTGGATATAAGGGGACACTGAACACTGAAGCTTTCTTT.

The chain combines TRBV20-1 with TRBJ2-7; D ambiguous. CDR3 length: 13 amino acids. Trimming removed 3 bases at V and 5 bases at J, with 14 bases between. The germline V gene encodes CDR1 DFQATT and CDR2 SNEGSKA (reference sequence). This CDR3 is CSASSPSRNEQYF. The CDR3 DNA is TGCAGTGCTAGTAGCCCCAGCAGGAACGAGCAGTACTTC.

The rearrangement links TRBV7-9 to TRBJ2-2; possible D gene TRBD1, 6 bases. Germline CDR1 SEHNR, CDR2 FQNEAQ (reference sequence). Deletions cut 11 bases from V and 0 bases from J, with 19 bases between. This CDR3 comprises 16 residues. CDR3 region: CAGGGRSIPNTGELFF. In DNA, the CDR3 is TGTGCCGGTGGGGGCAGATCCATACCGAACACCGGGGAGCTGTTTTTT.

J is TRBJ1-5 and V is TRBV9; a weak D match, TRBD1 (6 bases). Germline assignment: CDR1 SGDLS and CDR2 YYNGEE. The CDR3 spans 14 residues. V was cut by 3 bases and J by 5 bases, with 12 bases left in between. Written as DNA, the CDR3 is TGTGCCAGCAGCGCCACAGGGAGCTATCAGCCCCAGCATTTT. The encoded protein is CASSATGSYQPQHF.

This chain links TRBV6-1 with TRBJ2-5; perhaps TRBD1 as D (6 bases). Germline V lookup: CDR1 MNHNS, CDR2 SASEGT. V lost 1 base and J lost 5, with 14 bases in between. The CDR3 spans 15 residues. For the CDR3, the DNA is TGTGCCAGCAGTGAAGAATGGGGTAGGGGGGAGACCCAGTACTTC. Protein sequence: CASSEEWGRGETQYF.

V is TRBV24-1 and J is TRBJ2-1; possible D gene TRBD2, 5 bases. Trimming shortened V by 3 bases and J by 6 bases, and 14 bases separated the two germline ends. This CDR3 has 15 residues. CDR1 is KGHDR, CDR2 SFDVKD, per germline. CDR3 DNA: TGTGCCACCAGTGATGGCACTAGGGCTCTCAATGAGCAGTTCTTC. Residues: CATSDGTRALNEQFF.

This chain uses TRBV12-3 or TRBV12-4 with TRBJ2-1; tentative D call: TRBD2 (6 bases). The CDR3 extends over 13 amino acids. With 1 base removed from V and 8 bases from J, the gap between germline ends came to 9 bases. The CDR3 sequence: CASSLGGDDEQFF. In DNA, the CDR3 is TGTGCCAGCAGTTTAGGGGGGGACGATGAGCAGTTCTTC.